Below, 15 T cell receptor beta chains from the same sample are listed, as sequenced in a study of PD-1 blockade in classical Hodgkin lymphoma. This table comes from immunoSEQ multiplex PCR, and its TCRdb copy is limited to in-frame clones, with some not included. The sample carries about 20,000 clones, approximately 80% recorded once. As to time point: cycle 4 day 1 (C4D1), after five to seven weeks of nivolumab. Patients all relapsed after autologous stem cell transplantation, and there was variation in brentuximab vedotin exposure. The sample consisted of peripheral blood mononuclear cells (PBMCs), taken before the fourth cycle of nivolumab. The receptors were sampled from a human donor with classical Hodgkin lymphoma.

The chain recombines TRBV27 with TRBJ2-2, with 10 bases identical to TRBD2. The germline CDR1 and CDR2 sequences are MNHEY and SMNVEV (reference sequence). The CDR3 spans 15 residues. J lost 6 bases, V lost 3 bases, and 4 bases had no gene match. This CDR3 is CASSFVGLASGELFF. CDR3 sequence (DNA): TGTGCCAGCAGTTTTGTGGGACTAGCGTCCGGGGAGCTGTTTTTT.

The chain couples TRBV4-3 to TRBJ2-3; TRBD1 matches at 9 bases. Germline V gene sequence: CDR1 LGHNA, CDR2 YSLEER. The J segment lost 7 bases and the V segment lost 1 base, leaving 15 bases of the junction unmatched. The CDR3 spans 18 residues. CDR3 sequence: CASSQATLGQGRVNTQYF. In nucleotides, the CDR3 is TGCGCCAGCAGCCAAGCTACCCTAGGACAGGGGCGGGTAAATACGCAGTATTTT.

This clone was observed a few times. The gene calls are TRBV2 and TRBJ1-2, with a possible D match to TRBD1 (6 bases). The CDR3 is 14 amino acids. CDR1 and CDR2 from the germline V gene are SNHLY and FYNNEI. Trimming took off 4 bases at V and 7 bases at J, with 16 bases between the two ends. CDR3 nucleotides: TGTGCCAGCAGTGTGAAACAGGGAGTTCTTGGCTACACCTTC. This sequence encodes CASSVKQGVLGYTF. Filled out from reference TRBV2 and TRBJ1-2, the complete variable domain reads EPEVTQTPSHQVTQMGQEVILRCVPISNHLYFYWYRQILGQKVEFLVSFYNNEISEKSEIFDDQFSVERPDGSNFTLKIRSTKLEDSAMYFCASSVKQGVLGYTFGSGTRLTVV.

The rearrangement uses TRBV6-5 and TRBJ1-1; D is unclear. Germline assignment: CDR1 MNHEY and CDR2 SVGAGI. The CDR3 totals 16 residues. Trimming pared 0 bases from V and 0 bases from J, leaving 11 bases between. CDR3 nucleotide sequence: TGTGCCAGCAGTTACTCTCACAGCCTTATGAACACTGAAGCTTTCTTT. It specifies CASSYSHSLMNTEAFF.

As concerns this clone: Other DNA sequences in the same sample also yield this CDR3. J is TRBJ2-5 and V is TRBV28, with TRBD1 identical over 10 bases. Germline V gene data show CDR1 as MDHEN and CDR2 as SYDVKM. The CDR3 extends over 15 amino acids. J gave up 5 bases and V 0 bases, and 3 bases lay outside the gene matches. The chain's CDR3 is CASSLWTGGGETQYF. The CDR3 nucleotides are TGTGCCAGCAGTTTATGGACAGGGGGCGGGGAGACCCAGTACTTC.

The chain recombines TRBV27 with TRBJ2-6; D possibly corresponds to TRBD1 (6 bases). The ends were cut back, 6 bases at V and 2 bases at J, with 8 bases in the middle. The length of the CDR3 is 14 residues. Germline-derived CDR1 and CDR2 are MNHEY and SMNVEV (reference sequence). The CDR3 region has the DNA TGTGCCAGCAGCTACAGGGCTGGGGCCAACGTCCTGACTTTC. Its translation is CASSYRAGANVLTF.

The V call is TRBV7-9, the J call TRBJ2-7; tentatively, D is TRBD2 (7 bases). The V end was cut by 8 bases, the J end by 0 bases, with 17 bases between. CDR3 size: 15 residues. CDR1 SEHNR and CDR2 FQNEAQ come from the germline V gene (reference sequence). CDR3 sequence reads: CASRLGGGSSYEQYF. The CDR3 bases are TGTGCCAGCCGGTTAGGGGGAGGGAGCTCCTACGAGCAGTACTTC.

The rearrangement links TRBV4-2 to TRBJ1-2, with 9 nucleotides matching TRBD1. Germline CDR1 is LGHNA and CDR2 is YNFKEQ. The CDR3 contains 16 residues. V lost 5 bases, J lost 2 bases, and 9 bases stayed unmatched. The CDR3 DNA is TGTGCCAGCAGCAACGGACAGGGGATATCAAACTATGGCTACACCTTC. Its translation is CASSNGQGISNYGYTF.

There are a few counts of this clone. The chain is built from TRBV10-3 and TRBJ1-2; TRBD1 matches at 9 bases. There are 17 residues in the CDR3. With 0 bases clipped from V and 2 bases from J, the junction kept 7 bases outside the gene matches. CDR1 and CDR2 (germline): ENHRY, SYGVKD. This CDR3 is CAISESVGTGNNYGYTF. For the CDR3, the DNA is TGTGCCATCAGTGAGTCGGTAGGGACAGGGAACAACTATGGCTACACCTTC.

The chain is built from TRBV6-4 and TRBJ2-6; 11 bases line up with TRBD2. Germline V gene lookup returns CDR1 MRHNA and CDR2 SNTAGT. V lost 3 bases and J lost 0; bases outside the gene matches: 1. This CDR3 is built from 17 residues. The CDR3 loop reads CASSEGTSGSGANVLTF. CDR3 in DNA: TGTGCCAGCAGTGAGGGGACTAGCGGCTCTGGGGCCAACGTCCTGACTTTC.

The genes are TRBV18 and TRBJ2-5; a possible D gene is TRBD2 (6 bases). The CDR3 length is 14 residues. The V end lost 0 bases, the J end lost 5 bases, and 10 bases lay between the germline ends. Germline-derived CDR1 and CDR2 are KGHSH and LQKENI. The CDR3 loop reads CASSPPPGRETQYF. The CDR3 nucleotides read TGTGCCAGCTCACCACCCCCGGGGAGGGAGACCCAGTACTTC.

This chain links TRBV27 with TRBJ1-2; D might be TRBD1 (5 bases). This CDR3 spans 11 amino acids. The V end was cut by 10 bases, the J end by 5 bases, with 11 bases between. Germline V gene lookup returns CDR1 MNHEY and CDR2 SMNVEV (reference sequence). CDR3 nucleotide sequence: TGTGCCACCAGGGATCCTTATGGCTACACCTTC. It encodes CATRDPYGYTF.

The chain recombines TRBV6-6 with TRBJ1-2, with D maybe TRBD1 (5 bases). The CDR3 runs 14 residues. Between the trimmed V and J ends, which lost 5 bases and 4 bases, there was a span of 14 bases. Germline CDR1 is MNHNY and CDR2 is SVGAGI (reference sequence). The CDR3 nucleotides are TGTGCCAGCAGTCCCCAGACAGCCAGCTATGGCTACACCTTC. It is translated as CASSPQTASYGYTF.

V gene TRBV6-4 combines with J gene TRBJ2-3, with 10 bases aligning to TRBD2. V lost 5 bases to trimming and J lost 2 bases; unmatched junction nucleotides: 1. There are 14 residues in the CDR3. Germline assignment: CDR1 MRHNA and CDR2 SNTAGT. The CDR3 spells CASSTSGATDTQYF. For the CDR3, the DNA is TGTGCCAGCAGTACTAGCGGGGCCACAGATACGCAGTATTTT.

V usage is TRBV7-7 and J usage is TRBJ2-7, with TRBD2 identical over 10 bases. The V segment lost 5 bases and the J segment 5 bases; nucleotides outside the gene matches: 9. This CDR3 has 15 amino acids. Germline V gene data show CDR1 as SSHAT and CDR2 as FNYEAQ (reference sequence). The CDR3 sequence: CASSPGTSALDEQYF. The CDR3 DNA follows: TGTGCCAGCAGCCCCGGGACTAGCGCCTTAGACGAGCAGTACTTC.